These 25 T cell receptor beta chains share one sample of origin, sequenced in a study of blood T cell repertoires in COVID-19. Profiled with immunoSEQ multiplex PCR; TCRdb holds only in-frame clones, not every one. The sample has tens of thousands of clones, approximately 81% seen once. Sequencing was performed on peripheral blood. The receptors stem from a man at least 80 years old with active or convalescent COVID-19.

This chain uses TRBV6-5 with TRBJ2-1, with TRBD2 matching 7 bases. Germline values: CDR1 MNHEY, CDR2 SVGAGI. The CDR3 covers 15 residues. Trimming took 8 bases from V and 7 from J; bases not matched to a gene: 14. CDR3 amino acids: CASDRGRGGGNEQFF. The CDR3 DNA reads as TGTGCCAGCGATCGAGGGCGGGGCGGGGGAAATGAGCAGTTCTTC.

The count of this clone is one. V is TRBV5-1 and J is TRBJ1-1; TRBD1 aligns across 8 bases. J gave up 0 bases and V 6 bases, and 10 bases lay outside the gene matches. This CDR3 has 16 amino acids. CDR1 and CDR2 from the germline V gene are SGHRS and YFSETQ. For the CDR3, the DNA is TGCGCCAGCACTTGGGGGACAGGAGTTATGAACACTGAAGCTTTCTTT. Its translation is CASTWGTGVMNTEAFF.

V gene TRBV5-5 combines with J gene TRBJ2-7; D is ambiguous. V lost 3 bases, J lost 3 bases, and 7 bases lay in between. The CDR3 loop spans 12 amino acids. Germline CDR1 reads SGHKS; CDR2 reads YYEKEE (reference sequence). The CDR3 is CASSSHRYEQYF. DNA for the CDR3: TGTGCCAGCAGCTCACACCGCTACGAGCAGTACTTC.

This rearrangement joins TRBV12-3 or TRBV12-4 to TRBJ1-1, with D perhaps TRBD1 (5 bases). V lost 7 bases to trimming and J lost 5 bases, with 14 bases between them. The CDR3 length is 13 residues. The CDR3 DNA sequence: TGTGCCAGCACCCGCCTAGGGGTGACTGAAGCTTTCTTT. Translation gives CASTRLGVTEAFF.

V is TRBV30 and J is TRBJ1-1; D may be TRBD1 (5 bases). With 1 base removed from V and 0 bases from J, the gap between germline ends came to 6 bases. CDR1 and CDR2 from the germline V gene are GTSNPN and SVGIG (reference sequence). The CDR3 spans 13 residues. The CDR3 sequence is CAWSDRMNTEAFF. Here the CDR3 DNA reads TGTGCCTGGAGTGACAGGATGAACACTGAAGCTTTCTTT.

The chain employs TRBV6-5 and TRBJ2-7, with 10 bases lining up with TRBD1. This CDR3 contains 14 residues. CDR1 is MNHEY, CDR2 SVGAGI, per germline. V lost 1 base and J lost 6; bases outside the gene matches: 3. The CDR3 protein is CASSYLGQGSEQYF. CDR3 DNA: TGTGCCAGCAGTTACTTGGGACAGGGGAGCGAGCAGTACTTC.

The genes are TRBV6-4 and TRBJ2-5; a possible D gene is TRBD1 (6 bases). V lost 9 bases, J lost 5 bases, and 13 bases lay in between. The CDR3 sequence is 12 residues long. Germline assignment: CDR1 MRHNA and CDR2 SNTAGT. This chain's CDR3 is CARTGFVETQYF. CDR3 DNA sequence: TGTGCCAGAACAGGGTTTGTCGAGACCCAGTACTTC.

The CDR3 loop is CASSQANRGGEQYF. CDR3 in DNA: TGCGCCAGCAGCCAAGCCAACAGGGGAGGCGAGCAGTACTTC. V is TRBV4-3 and J is TRBJ2-7; a weak D match, TRBD1 (7 bases). CDR3 length: 14 amino acids. The V end lost 1 base, the J end lost 6 bases, and 13 bases lay between the germline ends. CDR1 LGHNA and CDR2 YSLEER come from the germline V gene.

This clone is a singleton in its sample. Other DNA sequences within the sample encode an identical CDR3. The chain links TRBV7-2 to TRBJ2-1; 8 bases match TRBD2. J was trimmed by 0 bases and V by 6 bases; bases with no gene match: 4. In germline, CDR1 is SGHTA, CDR2 FQGNSA. CDR3 size: 15 residues. The CDR3 spells CASSLSGSSYNEQFF. Written as DNA, the CDR3 is TGTGCCAGCAGTTTAAGCGGGAGCTCCTACAATGAGCAGTTCTTC.

The gene calls are TRBV19 and TRBJ1-4, with 9 nucleotides matching TRBD1. V gave up 1 base and J gave up 6 bases; unmatched junction bases: 3. This CDR3 spans 15 amino acids. Per the germline V gene, CDR1 is LNHDA and CDR2 is SQIVND (reference sequence). CDR3 nucleotides: TGTGCCAGTAGTATAGGAGGACAGGGGTATGAAAAACTGTTTTTT. This codes for CASSIGGQGYEKLFF.

The CDR3 DNA reads as TGTGCCAGCAGCCGAACGGGGAGCGGGGGGGCCCAGATCACCGGGGAGCTGTTTTTT. Translated: CASSRTGSGGAQITGELFF. This rearrangement joins TRBV7-8 to TRBJ2-2; the match to TRBD2 covers 10 bases. CDR3 length: 19 residues. Germline CDR1 is SGHVS and CDR2 is FQNEAQ. Trimming at V came to 5 bases and at J to 4 bases, leaving 16 bases not matched to a gene.

The chain combines TRBV18 with TRBJ2-1; tentatively, D is TRBD1 (6 bases). The CDR3 is 16 residues long. The V gene lost 4 bases and the J gene lost 5 bases, with 18 bases spanning the gap. CDR1 is KGHSH and CDR2 is LQKENI in the germline V gene. CDR3 coding DNA: TGTGCCAGCTCACGCTACTACCAGGGACAAAACAATGAGCAGTTCTTC. This codes for CASSRYYQGQNNEQFF.

The V gene is TRBV19, the J gene TRBJ1-1; D call uncertain. The V gene lost 2 bases and the J gene lost 4 bases, with 11 bases spanning the gap. The CDR3 sequence is 14 residues long. The germline V gene has CDR1 LNHDA and CDR2 SQIVND (reference sequence). DNA of the CDR3: TGTGCCAGTAGTATACGCCAAGGCGGCACTGAAGCTTTCTTT. It translates to CASSIRQGGTEAFF. Variable domain in full (rest from reference TRBV19 and TRBJ1-1): DGGITQSPKYLFRKEGQNVTLSCEQNLNHDAMYWYRQDPGQGLRLIYYSQIVNDFQKGDIAEGYSVSREKKESFPLTVTSAQKNPTAFYLCASSIRQGGTEAFFGQGTRLTVV.

This chain joins TRBV19 and TRBJ1-1, with 7 nucleotides matching TRBD1. CDR3 length equals 17 residues. With 2 bases clipped from V and 0 bases from J, the junction kept 9 bases outside the gene matches. Germline V gene sequence: CDR1 LNHDA, CDR2 SQIVND (reference sequence). The CDR3 DNA reads as TGTGCCAGTAGTATACGACAGGGAGTTACCATGAACACTGAAGCTTTCTTT. Amino acids: CASSIRQGVTMNTEAFF.

This clone was seen only once. The V call is TRBV6-6, the J call TRBJ2-1, with TRBD2 matching 8 bases. Losses at the gene ends were 7 bases for V and 4 bases for J; bases not matched to a gene: 9. The CDR3 length is 15 residues. The germline V gene encodes CDR1 MNHNY and CDR2 SVGAGI (reference sequence). CDR3 protein: CASTLAGGGYNEQFF. CDR3 DNA: TGTGCCAGCACCCTGGCCGGCGGGGGGTACAATGAGCAGTTCTTC.

This clone was detected only a few times. The rearrangement uses TRBV30 and TRBJ2-1, with 7 bases aligning to TRBD2. Germline CDR1 is GTSNPN and CDR2 is SVGIG (reference sequence). The CDR3 contains 15 residues. Trimming took 1 base from V and 0 from J; bases not matched to a gene: 3. CDR3 residues: CAWSEGTTSYNEQFF. CDR3 bases: TGTGCCTGGAGTGAAGGGACTACCTCCTACAATGAGCAGTTCTTC.

The chain links TRBV19 to TRBJ1-5; the D gene is possibly TRBD1 (6 bases). CDR3 length: 14 residues. V lost 5 bases to trimming and J lost 3 bases, with 11 bases between them. The germline V gene encodes CDR1 LNHDA and CDR2 SQIVND (reference sequence). CDR3 DNA sequence: TGTGCCAGTAGTCGCAGGGGCGACAATCAGCCCCAGCATTTT. Protein sequence: CASSRRGDNQPQHF. Drawing the rest from reference TRBV19 and TRBJ1-5, the complete variable domain is DGGITQSPKYLFRKEGQNVTLSCEQNLNHDAMYWYRQDPGQGLRLIYYSQIVNDFQKGDIAEGYSVSREKKESFPLTVTSAQKNPTAFYLCASSRRGDNQPQHFGDGTRLSIL.

The J gene is TRBJ2-1, the V gene TRBV7-2, with D maybe TRBD2 (6 bases). The CDR3 has 19 amino acids. CDR1 and CDR2 (germline): SGHTA, FQGNSA. The V and J ends lost 5 bases and 5 bases respectively, with 28 bases between them. The CDR3 loop reads CASSNRDSRFTHTHNEQFF. Written as DNA, the CDR3 is TGTGCCAGCAGCAACCGGGACTCAAGGTTCACACACACACACAATGAGCAGTTCTTC.

The sample holds one count of this clone. The chain joins TRBV5-4 to TRBJ2-1; D is unclear. The CDR3 spans 12 residues. The V gene lost 2 bases and the J gene lost 8 bases, with 8 bases spanning the gap. Germline-derived CDR1 and CDR2 are SGHNT and YYREEE (reference sequence). The DNA of the CDR3 is TGTGCCAGCAGCTTTGACGAGGATGAGCAGTTCTTC. This gives the protein CASSFDEDEQFF. Using reference TRBV5-4 and TRBJ2-1 for the parts outside the CDR3, the full variable domain is ETGVTQSPTHLIKTRGQQVTLRCSSQSGHNTVSWYQQALGQGPQFIFQYYREEENGRGNFPPRFSGLQFPNYSSELNVNALELDDSALYLCASSFDEDEQFFGPGTRLTVL.

The chain has TRBV4-3 and TRBJ1-4; 7 bases map to TRBD1. Germline loops: CDR1 LGHNA, CDR2 YSLEER. V gave up 0 bases and J gave up 8 bases; unmatched junction bases: 9. This CDR3 has 16 residues. The CDR3 DNA reads as TGCGCCAGCAGCCAAGACAGGGCGACAGGGTCGGAAAAACTGTTTTTT. Protein product: CASSQDRATGSEKLFF.

This clone has only one observation. Other DNA sequences in this specimen translate into the identical CDR3. CDR3 DNA sequence: TGCGCCAGCAGCCAAGGGGGACTAGCGGGTGATAGCACAGATACGCAGTATTTT. Encoded protein: CASSQGGLAGDSTDTQYF. The chain uses TRBV4-1 and TRBJ2-3, with 12 bases matching TRBD2. Germline-derived CDR1 and CDR2 are MGHRA and YSYEKL. Unmatched junction bases numbered 5, after V lost 1 base and J lost 0 bases. This CDR3 contains 18 residues.

The gene calls are TRBV11-2 and TRBJ1-5; no firm D call. The CDR3 consists of 13 residues. Per germline, CDR1 SGHAT and CDR2 FQNNGV. V gave up 0 bases and J gave up 9 bases, with 9 bases separating them. The CDR3 nucleotides are TGTGCCAGCAGCTTAGAATATGGTAGGCCCCAGCATTTT. It codes for CASSLEYGRPQHF.

This sequence joins TRBV7-2 and TRBJ2-2; no clear D gene. Germline loops: CDR1 SGHTA, CDR2 FQGNSA. CDR3 size: 14 residues. The V and J ends lost 6 bases and 1 base respectively, with 9 bases between them. CDR3 loop: CASRRTGNTGELFF. For the CDR3, the DNA is TGTGCCAGCAGACGTACCGGGAACACCGGGGAGCTGTTTTTT. Looking up the rest from reference TRBV7-2 and TRBJ2-2 gives the full variable domain: GAGVSQSPSNKVTEKGKDVELRCDPISGHTALYWYRQSLGQGLEFLIYFQGNSAPDKSGLPSDRFSAERTGGSVSTLTIQRTQQEDSAVYLCASRRTGNTGELFFGEGSRLTVL.

The rearrangement uses TRBV19 and TRBJ1-1; possible D gene TRBD1, 6 bases. The CDR3 runs 14 residues. The V end was cut by 3 bases, the J end by 3 bases, with 11 bases between. The germline V gene has CDR1 LNHDA and CDR2 SQIVND (reference sequence). CDR3 DNA: TGTGCCAGTAGTATTCAGGGGACCCACACTGAAGCTTTCTTT. Protein: CASSIQGTHTEAFF.

The rearrangement joins TRBV7-7 to TRBJ2-1; 8 bases are shared with TRBD1. This CDR3 spans 14 amino acids. The trim removed 3 bases at V and 4 bases at J, leaving 2 bases unmatched. Germline V gene sequence: CDR1 SSHAT, CDR2 FNYEAQ (reference sequence). The CDR3 spells CASSLDRDYNEQFF. CDR3 nucleotide sequence: TGTGCCAGCAGCTTGGACAGGGATTACAATGAGCAGTTCTTC.